The T cell receptor (beta chain) described here comes from a study of beta chain features in type 1 diabetes. Study-wide points: All four CD4+ subsets from Type 1 diabetes patients carried moderately but significantly shorter TCRB CDR3s. PCR could preferentially amplify shorter templates, alike in patients and controls.

This clone was picked up many times. The target antigen is unknown. The germline V gene has CDR1 SEHNR and CDR2 FQNEAQ (reference sequence). The germline V and J ends were trimmed by 5 bases and 9 bases, with 19 bases remaining between them. The CDR3 extends over 14 amino acids. All of the isolated RNA was reverse transcribed, so expressed TCRB transcripts were sequenced. For naive, central memory and regulatory T cell samples, reads averaged approximately 3.6 million. Sequencing used immunoSEQ multiplex PCR; TCRdb keeps in-frame clones, though not all of them. Of more than 100,000 clones listed, 9% are singletons.

The rearrangement uses TRBV7-9 and TRBJ1-2; D might be TRBD1 (6 bases). This clonotype originated in a young man with type 1 diabetes. Sequences were obtained from central memory CD4+ T cells from blood. CDR3 nucleotide sequence: TGTGCCAGCAGCCCAGACCCTCAACAGGGCCGCTACACCTTC. Its translation is CASSPDPQQGRYTF.